This TCR beta chain comes out of a study of shared clonotypes between healthy human individuals. Turning to the study itself: There were three CD4 naive, three CD4 memory, two CD8 naive and one CD8 memory plates per donor. General study findings and limits: Among non-shared clonotypes, generation probabilities were lower than among those shared by all four donors.

This clone appeared a single time. What it binds is unknown. The germline V gene has CDR1 SGHTA and CDR2 FQGNSA. Trimming cost V 5 bases and J 6 bases; bases outside gene matches: 10. The CDR3 sequence is 16 residues long. Deep level was the assay's run setting. Profiling relied on immunoSEQ multiplex PCR, and the TCRdb table lists in-frame clones only, not all of them. The sample includes approximately 2,300,000 clones, just under 95% of them seen just once. The TCR sequence derives from a man between 18 and 35 years old in good health. Some clones in this sample may be carry-over from other donors' samples. The gene calls are TRBV7-2 and TRBJ1-5, with 10 positions matching TRBD1. Sequenced material: naive CD4+ T cells from PBMCs. The subset was: CD45RA+ positively selected. CDR3 amino acids: CASSERQGAMSQPQHF. The CDR3, as DNA: TGTGCCAGCAGCGAACGACAGGGGGCGATGAGTCAGCCCCAGCATTTT.